This T cell receptor beta chain came from a study of cytomegalovirus exposure and HLA in healthy donors. This clone appeared a few times. It was with 60 Vbeta and 13 Jbeta primers that the PCR ran. The table came from immunoSEQ multiplex PCR; TCRdb's copy has only in-frame clones and leaves some out. The data show about 110,000 clones, 75% to 80% seen once. The junction had 5 bases not matched to a gene; V was cut back by 6 bases and J by 4 bases. CDR1 is MDHEN, CDR2 SYDVKM, per germline. The CDR3 is 14 residues long. J is TRBJ2-7 and V is TRBV28; 11 bases are shared with TRBD2. This receptor was taken from a woman aged 30 to 39 in good health and CMV-seronegative. Sequencing was done on a sample of PBMCs. The CDR3, as DNA: TGTGCCAGCAGGACTAGCGGGGAACTTTACGAGCAGTACTTC. Its translation is CASRTSGELYEQYF.